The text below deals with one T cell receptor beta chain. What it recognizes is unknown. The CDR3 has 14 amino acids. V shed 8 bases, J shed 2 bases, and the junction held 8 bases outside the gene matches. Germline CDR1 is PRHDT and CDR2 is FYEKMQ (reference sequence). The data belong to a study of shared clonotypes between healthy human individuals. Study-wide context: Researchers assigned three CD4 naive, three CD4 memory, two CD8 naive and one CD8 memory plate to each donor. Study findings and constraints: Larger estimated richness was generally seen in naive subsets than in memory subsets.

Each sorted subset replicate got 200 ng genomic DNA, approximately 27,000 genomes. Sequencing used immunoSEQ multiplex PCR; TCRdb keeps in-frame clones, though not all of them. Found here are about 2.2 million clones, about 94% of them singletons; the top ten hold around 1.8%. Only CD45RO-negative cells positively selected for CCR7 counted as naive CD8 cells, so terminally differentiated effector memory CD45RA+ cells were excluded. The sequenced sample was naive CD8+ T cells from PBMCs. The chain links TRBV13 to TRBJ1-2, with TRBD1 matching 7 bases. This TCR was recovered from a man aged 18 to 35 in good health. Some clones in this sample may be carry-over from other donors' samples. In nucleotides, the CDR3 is TGTGCCAGCCTACGGGGCAGGGGGAACTATGGCTACACCTTC. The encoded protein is CASLRGRGNYGYTF.